The table lists the clone carrying this TCR beta chain with many counts. Its antigen is not known. This sample stems from a study of T cell repertoires in cytomegalovirus infection. Study summary: Matching HLA type and CMV infection were both indicated by public TCR beta signatures. Study observations and caveats: Dominating the ex vivo response were HLA-C-restricted CMV-specific TCR beta clonotypes. Carriers of CMV plus the relevant HLA were identified by cumulative public TCR beta family frequency.

The V gene's germline CDR1 is MGHRA and CDR2 YSYEKL. The CDR3 covers 16 residues. Trimming removed 3 bases at V and 8 bases at J, with 20 bases between. TCRdb independently ran MiXCR on the reads; one entry per CDR3 protein. The table has roughly 190,000 distinct CDR3 sequences, roughly 9% seen once; the top ten hold about 4.6%. Source material: PBMCs. The J gene is TRBJ2-1, the V gene TRBV4-1; D possibly matches TRBD1 or TRBD2 (5 bases each). This receptor was identified in a human donor in good health (CMV status not recorded). Some clones in this sample may be carry-over from other donors' samples. CDR3 loop: CASSQTQASRVDEQFF. In DNA form, the CDR3 reads TGCGCCAGCAGCCAGACACAGGCCTCGCGGGTCGATGAGCAGTTCTTC.